This T cell receptor (beta chain) was sequenced in a study of glioma-infiltrating T cells after dendritic cell vaccination. General observations from the study: Patients with more pretreatment TILs had longer time to progression and survival.

The assay was immunoSEQ multiplex PCR, and TCRdb's table has in-frame clones only and misses some. The sample contains under 100,000 clones, about 83% of which appear only once. Germline lookup yields CDR1 MNHEY and CDR2 SMNVEV (reference sequence). This CDR3 is built from 14 residues. Trimming stripped 4 bases from V and 6 bases from J, with 16 bases between. For this clone: Its target is not known.

This chain joins TRBV27 and TRBJ2-7; tentatively, D is TRBD2 (5 bases). This material consisted of blood, taken before dendritic cell vaccination. This clonotype was obtained from a human donor with glioblastoma. The CDR3 sequence is CASSWAGGSFEQYF. Here the CDR3 DNA reads TGTGCCAGCAGTTGGGCAGGAGGTTCGTTCGAGCAGTACTTC.